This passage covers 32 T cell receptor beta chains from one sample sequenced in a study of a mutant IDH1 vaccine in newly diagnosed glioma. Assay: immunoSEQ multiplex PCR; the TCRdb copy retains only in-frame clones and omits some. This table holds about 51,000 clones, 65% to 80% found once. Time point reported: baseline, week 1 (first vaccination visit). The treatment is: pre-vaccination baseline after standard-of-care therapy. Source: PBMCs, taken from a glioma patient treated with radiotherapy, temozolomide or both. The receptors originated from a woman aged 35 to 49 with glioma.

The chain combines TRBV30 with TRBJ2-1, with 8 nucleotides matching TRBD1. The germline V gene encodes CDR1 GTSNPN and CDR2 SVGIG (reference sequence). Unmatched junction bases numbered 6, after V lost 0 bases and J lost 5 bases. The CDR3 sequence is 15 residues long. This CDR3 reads CAWSVQGGWNNEQFF. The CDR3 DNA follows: TGTGCCTGGAGTGTACAGGGGGGCTGGAACAATGAGCAGTTCTTC.

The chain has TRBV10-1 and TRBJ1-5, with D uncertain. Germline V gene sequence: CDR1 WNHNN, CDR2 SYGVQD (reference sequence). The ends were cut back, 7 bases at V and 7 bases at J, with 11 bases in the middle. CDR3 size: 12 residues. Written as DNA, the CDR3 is TGCGCCAGCAAGCGGGGAGACCAGCCCCAGCATTTT. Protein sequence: CASKRGDQPQHF.

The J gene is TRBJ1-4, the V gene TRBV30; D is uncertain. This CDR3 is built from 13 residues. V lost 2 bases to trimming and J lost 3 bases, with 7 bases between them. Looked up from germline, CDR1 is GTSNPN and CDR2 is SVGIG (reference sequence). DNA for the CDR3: TGTGCCTGGAGTTGGCAGGCTAATGAAAAACTGTTTTTT. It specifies CAWSWQANEKLFF.

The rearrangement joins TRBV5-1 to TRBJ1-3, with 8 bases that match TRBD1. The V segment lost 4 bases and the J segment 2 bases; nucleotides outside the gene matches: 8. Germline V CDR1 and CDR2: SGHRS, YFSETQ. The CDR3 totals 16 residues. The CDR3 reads CASSGTGGMAGNTIYF. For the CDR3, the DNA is TGCGCCAGCAGCGGAACAGGGGGGATGGCTGGAAACACCATATATTTT.

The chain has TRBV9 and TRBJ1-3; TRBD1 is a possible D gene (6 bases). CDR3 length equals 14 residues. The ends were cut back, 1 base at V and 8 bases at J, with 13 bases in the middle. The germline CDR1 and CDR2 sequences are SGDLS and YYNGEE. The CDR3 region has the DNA TGTGCCAGCAGCGTACCCCCCTCAGGGGACACCATATATTTT. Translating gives CASSVPPSGDTIYF.

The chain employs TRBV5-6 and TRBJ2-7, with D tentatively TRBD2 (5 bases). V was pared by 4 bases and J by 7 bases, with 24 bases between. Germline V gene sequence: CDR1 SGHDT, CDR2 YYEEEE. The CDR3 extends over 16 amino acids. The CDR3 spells CASSPSSRGSLGEQYF. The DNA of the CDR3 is TGTGCCAGCAGCCCCTCAAGCCGAGGGAGCTTGGGGGAGCAGTACTTC.

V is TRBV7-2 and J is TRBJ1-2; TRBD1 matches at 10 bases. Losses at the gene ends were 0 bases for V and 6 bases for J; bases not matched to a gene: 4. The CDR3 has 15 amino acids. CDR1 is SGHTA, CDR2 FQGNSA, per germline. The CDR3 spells CASSLARQGAHGYTF. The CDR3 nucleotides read TGTGCCAGCAGCTTAGCCCGACAGGGGGCCCATGGCTACACCTTC. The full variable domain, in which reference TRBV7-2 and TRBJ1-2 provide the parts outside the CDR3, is GAGVSQSPSNKVTEKGKDVELRCDPISGHTALYWYRQSLGQGLEFLIYFQGNSAPDKSGLPSDRFSAERTGGSVSTLTIQRTQQEDSAVYLCASSLARQGAHGYTFGSGTRLTVV.

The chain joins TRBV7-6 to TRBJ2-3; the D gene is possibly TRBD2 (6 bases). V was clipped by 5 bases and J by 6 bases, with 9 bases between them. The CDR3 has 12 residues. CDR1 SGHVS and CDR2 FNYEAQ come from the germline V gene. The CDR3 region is CASSDRGDTQYF. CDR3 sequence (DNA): TGTGCCAGCAGCGACCGGGGGGATACGCAGTATTTT.

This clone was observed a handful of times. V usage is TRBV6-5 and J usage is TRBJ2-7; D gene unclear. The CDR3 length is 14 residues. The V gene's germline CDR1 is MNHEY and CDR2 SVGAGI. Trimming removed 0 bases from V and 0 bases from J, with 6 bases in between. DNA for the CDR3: TGTGCCAGCAGTTACTCTCCAGACTCCTACGAGCAGTACTTC. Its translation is CASSYSPDSYEQYF.

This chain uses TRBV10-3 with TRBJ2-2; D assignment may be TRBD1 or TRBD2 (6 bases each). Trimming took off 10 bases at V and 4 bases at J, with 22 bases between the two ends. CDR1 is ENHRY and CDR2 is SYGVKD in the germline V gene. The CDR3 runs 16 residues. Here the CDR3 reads CANSRGGGEGTGELFF. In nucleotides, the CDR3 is TGTGCCAACTCTAGAGGAGGGGGTGAAGGCACCGGGGAGCTGTTTTTT.

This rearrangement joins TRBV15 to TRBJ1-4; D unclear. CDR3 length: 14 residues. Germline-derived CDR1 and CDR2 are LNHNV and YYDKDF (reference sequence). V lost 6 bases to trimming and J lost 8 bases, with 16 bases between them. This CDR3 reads CATRPGPSREKLFF. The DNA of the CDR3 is TGTGCCACCAGGCCCGGGCCGAGTAGAGAAAAACTGTTTTTT.

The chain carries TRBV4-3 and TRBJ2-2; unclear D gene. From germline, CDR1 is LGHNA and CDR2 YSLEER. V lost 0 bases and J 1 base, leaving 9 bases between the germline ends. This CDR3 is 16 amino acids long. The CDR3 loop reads CASSQDPGRNTGELFF. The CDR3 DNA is TGCGCCAGCAGCCAAGATCCGGGCCGGAACACCGGGGAGCTGTTTTTT.

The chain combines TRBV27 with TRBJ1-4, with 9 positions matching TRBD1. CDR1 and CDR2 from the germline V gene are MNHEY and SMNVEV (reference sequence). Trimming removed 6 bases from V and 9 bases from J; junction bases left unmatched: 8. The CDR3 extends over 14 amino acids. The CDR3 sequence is CASRPGQGRKKLFF. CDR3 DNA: TGTGCCAGCAGACCCGGACAGGGGAGGAAAAAACTGTTTTTT.

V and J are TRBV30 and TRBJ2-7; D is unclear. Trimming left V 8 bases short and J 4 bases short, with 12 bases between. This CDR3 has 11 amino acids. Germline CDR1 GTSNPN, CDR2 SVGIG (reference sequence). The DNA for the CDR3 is TGTGCCGGCCGTCATAATTACGAGCAGTACTTC. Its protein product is CAGRHNYEQYF.

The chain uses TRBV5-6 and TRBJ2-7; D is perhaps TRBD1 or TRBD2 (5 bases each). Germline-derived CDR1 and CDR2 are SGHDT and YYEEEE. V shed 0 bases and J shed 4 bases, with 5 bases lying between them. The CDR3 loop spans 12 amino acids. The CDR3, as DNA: TGTGCCAGCAGCTTGGGGGGGTACGAGCAGTACTTC. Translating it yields CASSLGGYEQYF.

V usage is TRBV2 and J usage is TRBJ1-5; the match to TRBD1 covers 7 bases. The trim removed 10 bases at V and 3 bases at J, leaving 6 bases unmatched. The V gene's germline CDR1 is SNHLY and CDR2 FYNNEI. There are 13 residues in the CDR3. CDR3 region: CATRQGLNQPQHF. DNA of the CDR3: TGTGCCACCAGACAGGGCCTCAATCAGCCCCAGCATTTT. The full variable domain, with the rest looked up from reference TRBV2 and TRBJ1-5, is EPEVTQTPSHQVTQMGQEVILRCVPISNHLYFYWYRQILGQKVEFLVSFYNNEISEKSEIFDDQFSVERPDGSNFTLKIRSTKLEDSAMYFCATRQGLNQPQHFGDGTRLSIL.

The CDR3 DNA reads TGCGCCAGCAGCCAAGAGTTAAGGAACCCGAACACTGAAGCTTTCTTT. Translating it yields CASSQELRNPNTEAFF. The chain couples TRBV4-3 to TRBJ1-1; D ambiguous. The CDR3 is made up of 16 amino acids. Trimming left V 0 bases short and J 1 base short, with 12 bases between. CDR1 and CDR2 (germline): LGHNA, YSLEER.

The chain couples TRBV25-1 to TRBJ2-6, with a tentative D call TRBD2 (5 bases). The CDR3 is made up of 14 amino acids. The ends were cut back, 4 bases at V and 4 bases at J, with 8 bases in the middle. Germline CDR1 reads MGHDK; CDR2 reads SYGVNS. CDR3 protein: CASSGTGGANVLTF. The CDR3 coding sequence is TGTGCCAGCAGTGGGACGGGAGGGGCCAACGTCCTGACTTTC.

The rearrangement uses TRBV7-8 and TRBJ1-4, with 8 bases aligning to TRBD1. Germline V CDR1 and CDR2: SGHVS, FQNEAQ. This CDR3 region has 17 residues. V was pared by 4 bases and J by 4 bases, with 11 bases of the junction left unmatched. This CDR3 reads CASSSGVSTGVNEKLFF. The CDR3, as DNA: TGTGCCAGCAGCTCAGGGGTATCGACAGGGGTTAATGAAAAACTGTTTTTT.

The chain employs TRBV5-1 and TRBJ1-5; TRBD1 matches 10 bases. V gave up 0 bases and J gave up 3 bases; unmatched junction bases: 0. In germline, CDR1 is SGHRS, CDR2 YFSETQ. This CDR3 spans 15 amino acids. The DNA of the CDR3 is TGCGCCAGCAGCTTGGGACAGGGGGCCAATCAGCCCCAGCATTTT. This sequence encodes CASSLGQGANQPQHF.

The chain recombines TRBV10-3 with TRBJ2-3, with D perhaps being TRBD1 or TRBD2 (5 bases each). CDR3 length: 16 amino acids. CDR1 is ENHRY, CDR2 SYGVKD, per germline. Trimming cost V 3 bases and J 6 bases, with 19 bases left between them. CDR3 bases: TGTGCCATCAGTGATTCGAGGGCAGGGAAGTATGATACGCAGTATTTT. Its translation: CAISDSRAGKYDTQYF.

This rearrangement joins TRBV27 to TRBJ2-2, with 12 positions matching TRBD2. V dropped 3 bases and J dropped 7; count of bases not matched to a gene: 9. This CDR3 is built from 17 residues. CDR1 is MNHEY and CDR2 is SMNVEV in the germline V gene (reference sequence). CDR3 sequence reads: CASSFVLAGGQGGELFF. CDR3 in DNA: TGTGCCAGCAGTTTTGTCCTAGCGGGGGGGCAAGGCGGGGAGCTGTTTTTT.

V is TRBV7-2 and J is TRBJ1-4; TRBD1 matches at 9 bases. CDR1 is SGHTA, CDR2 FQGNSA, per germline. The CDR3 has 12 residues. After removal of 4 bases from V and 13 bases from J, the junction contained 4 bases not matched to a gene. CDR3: CASSWDRERLFF. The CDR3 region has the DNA TGTGCCAGCAGCTGGGACAGGGAGAGACTGTTTTTT.

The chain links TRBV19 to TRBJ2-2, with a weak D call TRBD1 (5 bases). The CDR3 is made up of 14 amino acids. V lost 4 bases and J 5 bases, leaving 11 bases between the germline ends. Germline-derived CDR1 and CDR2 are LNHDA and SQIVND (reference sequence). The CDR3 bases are TGTGCCAGTAGTAGGACAAGGAGTACCGGGGAGCTGTTTTTT. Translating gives CASSRTRSTGELFF.

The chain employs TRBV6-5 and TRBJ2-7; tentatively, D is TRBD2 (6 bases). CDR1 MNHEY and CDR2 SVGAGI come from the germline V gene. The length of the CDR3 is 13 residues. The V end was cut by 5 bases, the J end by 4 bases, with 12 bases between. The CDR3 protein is CASSPGVVYEQYF. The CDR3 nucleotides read TGTGCCAGCAGTCCGGGGGTTGTTTACGAGCAGTACTTC.

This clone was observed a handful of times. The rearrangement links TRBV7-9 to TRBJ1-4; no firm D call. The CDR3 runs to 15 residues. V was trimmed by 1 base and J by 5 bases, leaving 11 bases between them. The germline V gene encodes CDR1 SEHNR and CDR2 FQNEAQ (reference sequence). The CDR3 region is CASSLDPGWNEKLFF. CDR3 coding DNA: TGTGCCAGCAGCTTAGATCCGGGTTGGAATGAAAAACTGTTTTTT.

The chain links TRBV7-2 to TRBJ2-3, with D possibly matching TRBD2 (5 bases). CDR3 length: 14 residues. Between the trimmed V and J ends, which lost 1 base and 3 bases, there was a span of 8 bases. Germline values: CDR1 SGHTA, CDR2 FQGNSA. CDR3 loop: CASSLVGVTDTQYF. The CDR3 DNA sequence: TGTGCCAGCAGCTTAGTGGGAGTTACAGATACGCAGTATTTT.

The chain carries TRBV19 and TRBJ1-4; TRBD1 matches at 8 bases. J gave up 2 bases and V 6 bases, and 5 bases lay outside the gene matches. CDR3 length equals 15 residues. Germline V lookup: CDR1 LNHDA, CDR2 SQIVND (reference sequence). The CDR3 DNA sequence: TGTGCCAGTAGAGACAGGGGACCCACTAATGAAAAACTGTTTTTT. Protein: CASRDRGPTNEKLFF.

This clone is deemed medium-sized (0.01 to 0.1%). CDR3 region: CSVTPGQGRHYGYTF. The CDR3 DNA sequence: TGCAGCGTAACCCCGGGACAGGGGCGTCACTATGGCTACACCTTC. This chain joins TRBV29-1 and TRBJ1-2; 10 nucleotides match TRBD1. There are 15 residues in the CDR3. Trimming at V came to 6 bases and at J to 3 bases, leaving 10 bases not matched to a gene. Per germline, CDR1 SQVTM and CDR2 ANQGSEA.

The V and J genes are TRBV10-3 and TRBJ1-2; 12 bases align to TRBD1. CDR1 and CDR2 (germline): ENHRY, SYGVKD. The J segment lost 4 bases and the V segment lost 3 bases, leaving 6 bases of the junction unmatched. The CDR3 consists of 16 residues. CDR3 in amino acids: CAISEGTGGLLYGYTF. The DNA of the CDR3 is TGTGCCATCAGTGAAGGGACAGGGGGCTTGCTCTATGGCTACACCTTC.

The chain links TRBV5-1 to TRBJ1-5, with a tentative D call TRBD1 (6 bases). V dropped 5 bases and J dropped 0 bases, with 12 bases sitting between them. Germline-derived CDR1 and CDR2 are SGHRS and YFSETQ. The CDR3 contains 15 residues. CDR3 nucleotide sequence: TGCGCCAGCAGTGAAGGGGGAAATAGCAATCAGCCCCAGCATTTT. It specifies CASSEGGNSNQPQHF.

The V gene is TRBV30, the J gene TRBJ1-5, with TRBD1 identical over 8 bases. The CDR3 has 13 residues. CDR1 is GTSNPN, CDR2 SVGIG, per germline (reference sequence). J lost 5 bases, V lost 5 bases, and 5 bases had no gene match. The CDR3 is CAWAGQVDQPQHF. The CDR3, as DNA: TGTGCCTGGGCGGGACAGGTAGATCAGCCCCAGCATTTT.